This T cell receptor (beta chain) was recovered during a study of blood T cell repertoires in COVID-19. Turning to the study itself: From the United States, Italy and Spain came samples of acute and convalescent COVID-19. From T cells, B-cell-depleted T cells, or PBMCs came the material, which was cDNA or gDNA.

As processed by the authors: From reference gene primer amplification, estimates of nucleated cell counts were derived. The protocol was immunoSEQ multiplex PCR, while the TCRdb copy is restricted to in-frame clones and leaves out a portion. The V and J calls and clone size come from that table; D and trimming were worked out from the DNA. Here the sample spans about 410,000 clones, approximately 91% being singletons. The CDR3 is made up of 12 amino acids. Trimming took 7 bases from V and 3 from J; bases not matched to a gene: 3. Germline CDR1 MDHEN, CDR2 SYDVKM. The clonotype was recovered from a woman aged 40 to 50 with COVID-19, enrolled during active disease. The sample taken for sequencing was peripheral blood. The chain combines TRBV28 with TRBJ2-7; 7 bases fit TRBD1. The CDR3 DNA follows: TGTGCCAGCAAGACAGGGAGCTACGAGCAGTACTTC. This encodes CASKTGSYEQYF.